This TCR beta chain stems from a study of T cell responses to AZD1222 COVID-19 vaccine (dated by TCRdb to the early 2020s). Looking at the study overall: A total of over 230 trial participants underwent TCR sequencing, of whom some 210 received two doses of AZD1222 and about 25 received two doses of the MenACWY control vaccine. Enrollment into the trials was organized by age into subgroups of 18-55, 56-69 and 70-plus years, and those subgroups contained approximately 150, 30 and 60 TCR-sequenced participants, respectively.

The CDR3 regions of human TCRbeta chains were analyzed by immunosequencing. Regarding the original processing steps: Repertoire TCRs were matched against a reference library of SARS-CoV-2-specific TCRs generated with the MIRA antigen-specificity platform. Breadth meant the fraction of unique TCRs that were SARS-CoV-2-associated, whereas depth meant the fraction of total T cells that were SARS-CoV-2-associated. Using the MIRA data, each spike-specific TCR was assigned both to the spike region to which the TCR was reactive and to a CD4 or CD8 class. Log10-transformed breadth and depth values were compared by one-way ANOVA with Sidak's multiple comparisons tests. Here the immuneACCESS table is served through TCRdb, limited to in-frame sequences with V and J called. Missing clones are a known gap in these copies; in checked studies unresolved V genes cover under half, and the rest lacks a known reason. The V and J calls and clone size are taken from that table; D and trimming were inferred from the DNA. The sample data list some 84,000 clones, and around 90% of these were observed just once. Together, the top ten hold 9.5% to 13% of the sample.

The label giving this sample's time point can be read as: about 28 days (+/-7) after the second vaccine dose. AZD1222 recipients whose second dose came at about 4 weeks and those whose second dose came at about 12 weeks were combined into one group, since spike-specific TCR depth and breadth did not differ between the two schedules. The vaccinee samples were drawn from two UK trials, COV001 and COV002, one of which was a single-blind randomized controlled phase 2/3 trial testing AZD1222 (ChAdOx1 nCoV-19) in healthy adults. For TCRbeta chain sequencing, PBMC samples were collected from trial participants at day 0 and at day 28 after the second dose. Between the V and J ends, shortened by 7 bases and 0 bases respectively, the junction contains 7 bases. The CDR3 holds 13 amino acids from the cysteine to the phenylalanine. Kept here is only the CDR3 DNA, which spans 39 bases and is read in frame from base 1. CDR1 and CDR2, per the germline V gene, are MNHEY and SVGAGI.

Points on this clone: Its antigen remains undetermined. No base quality information exists; no much larger clone differs at one position.

Findings and caveats that apply to the study as a whole: No day 14 peak-response samples were available, so repertoires were characterized only after the peak T cell response. In the small 56-69-year group, the increase in depth fell short of significance, most likely because of low power. A significant rise in spike-specific TCR breadth and depth was observed after two AZD1222 doses relative to day 0 and relative to MenACWY recipients. The vaccine-associated CD4 TCRs covered the entire spike protein, and the dominant responses fell in regions 160-218 and 743-854. Nearly half of unique spike-specific TCRs reportedly recognized epitopes outside regions mutated in the B.1.351 and B.1.1.7 variants. Most participants were white British and females outnumbered males, and the authors suggested that clonal diversity may have been underestimated. Conclusions about previously exposed vaccinees are limited, since just five or six AZD1222 recipients were seropositive for SARS-CoV-2 at baseline.

The clonotype comes from an adult who received the AZD1222 COVID-19 vaccine. In this chain, TRBV6-5 is recombined with TRBJ1-5; a confident D gene designation cannot be given. Source: peripheral blood, taken 28 days after the second AZD1222 dose. The bases read TGTGCCAGCATCTTTTCTAGCAATCAGCCCCAGCATTTT. The resulting protein is CASIFSSNQPQHF.